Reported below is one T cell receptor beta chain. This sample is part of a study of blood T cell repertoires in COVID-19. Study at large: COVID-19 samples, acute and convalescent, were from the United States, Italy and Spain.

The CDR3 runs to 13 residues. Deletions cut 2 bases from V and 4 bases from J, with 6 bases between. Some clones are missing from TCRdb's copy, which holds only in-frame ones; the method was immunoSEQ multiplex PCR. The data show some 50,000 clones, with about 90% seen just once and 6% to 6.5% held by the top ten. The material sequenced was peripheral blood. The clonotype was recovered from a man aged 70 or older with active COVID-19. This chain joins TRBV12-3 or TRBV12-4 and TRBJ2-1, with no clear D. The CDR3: CASSLQAYNEQFF. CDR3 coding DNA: TGTGCCAGCAGTTTACAAGCTTACAATGAGCAGTTCTTC.